Listed below are T cell receptor beta chains from one sample, sequenced in a study of T-cell memory formation after mild COVID-19. Using its own MiXCR run on the 5' RACE reads, TCRdb lists one record per CDR3 protein. The sample has about 320,000 distinct CDR3 sequences, around 15% seen once; the top ten hold under 25%. Specimen: PBMCs or a T cell subset sorted from them (not recorded which). The receptors stem from a young man who had mild COVID-19 (a few samples of this study predate the infection). Cell type and time point are not known. Both conserved end residues are part of each CDR3. Some rows have no size entry. The others give once, few or many, or a class for an expanded clone.

v_call clone_size cdr3_aa
TRBV4-1 NA CASSQTTLRDGRYTF
TRBV7-3 few CASSPGQGRGEKLFF
TRBV7-3 NA CASSSYRASSYEQYF
TRBV7-6 few CASSGSGTGTFSGNTIYF
TRBV4-1 few CASSQERIGERSSAF
TRBV5-5 few CASSPDQGSGNTIYF
TRBV20-1 NA CSADSGGAGETQYF
TRBV2 NA CASGGFSYEQYF
TRBV7-3 NA CASSLGQGFAYEQYF
TRBV7-2 NA CASSFPRGAVNEQFF
TRBV7-2 few CASSLVAGRNNEQFF
TRBV3-1 few CASSQEDSAATEAFF
TRBV30 few CAWSSGGQFF
TRBV11-3 NA CASSPNVGTEAFF
TRBV20-1 NA CSALGLAGGYEQYF
TRBV5-1 NA CASSLDEGGSYNSPLHF
TRBV5-5 NA CATRLASDTQYF
TRBV7-6 NA CASSLLGGQTSYNEQFF
TRBV4-1 NA CASSQPWVSPGELFF
TRBV6-2/TRBV6-3 NA CASSITRGTGELFF